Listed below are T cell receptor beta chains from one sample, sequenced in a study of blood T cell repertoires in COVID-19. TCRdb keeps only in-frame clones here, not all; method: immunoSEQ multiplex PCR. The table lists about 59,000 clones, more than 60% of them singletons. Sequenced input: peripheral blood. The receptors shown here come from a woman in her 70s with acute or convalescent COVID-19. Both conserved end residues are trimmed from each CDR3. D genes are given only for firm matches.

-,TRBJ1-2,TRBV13,ASSLAGGQTNYGYT
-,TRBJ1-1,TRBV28,ASLGAGAANTEAF
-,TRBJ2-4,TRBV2,ASWGGWGLNIQY
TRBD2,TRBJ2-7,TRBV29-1,SVAGTSGGIEQY
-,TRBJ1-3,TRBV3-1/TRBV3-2,ASSPNIGNTIY
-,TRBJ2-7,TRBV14,ASSRRSGGIYEQY
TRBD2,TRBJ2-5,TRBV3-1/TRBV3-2,ASTLGGEETQY
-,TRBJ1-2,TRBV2,ASSVVGVGGYT
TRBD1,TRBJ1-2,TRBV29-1,SVEDLVNRGSGYT
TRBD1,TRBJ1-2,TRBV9,ASSVGPQGAARYGYT
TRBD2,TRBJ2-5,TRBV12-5,ASGFGSRGSETQY
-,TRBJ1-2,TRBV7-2,ASSPSTGNYGYT
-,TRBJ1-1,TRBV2,ASTTETASSGAF
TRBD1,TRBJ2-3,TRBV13,ASSPGTGRKDTQY
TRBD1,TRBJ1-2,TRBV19,ASGRGPYGYT